The rows below give T cell receptor beta chains drawn from one sample of a study of cytomegalovirus exposure and HLA in healthy donors. Profiling relied on immunoSEQ multiplex PCR, and the TCRdb table lists in-frame clones only, not all of them. Among over 110,000 clones listed, more than 75% were seen once. The sample was PBMCs. These receptors were taken from a man aged 18 to 30 in good health and CMV-seropositive. Both conserved end residues are part of each CDR3. A D gene is named only where the DNA matches it firmly. Clone size is shown for a subset of rows, as once, few, many or a class of expanded clone.

abundance,d_gene,v_gene,j_gene,CDR3aa,CDR3nt
-,-,TRBV7-6,TRBJ1-5,CASSLRAEQPQHF,TGTGCCAGCAGCTTAAGAGCGGAACAGCCCCAGCATTTT
-,TRBD1,TRBV10-2,TRBJ1-2,CASTSSDRVKGYTF,TGCGCCAGCACTTCTTCCGACAGGGTGAAGGGCTACACCTTC
-,-,TRBV11-2,TRBJ1-1,CASRGLGAPGTEAFF,TGTGCCAGCAGAGGATTGGGAGCCCCGGGCACTGAAGCTTTCTTT
-,-,TRBV5-1,TRBJ2-7,CASSFGGLGNEQYF,TGCGCCAGCAGCTTCGGGGGGCTTGGAAACGAGCAGTACTTC
-,TRBD2,TRBV9,TRBJ2-1,CASSVGGGSEQFF,TGTGCCAGCAGCGTAGGCGGGGGGTCAGAGCAGTTCTTC
-,TRBD2,TRBV30,TRBJ2-1,CAWTPTSQGGSQFF,TGTGCCTGGACCCCGACTAGCCAGGGTGGGTCGCAGTTCTTC
-,-,TRBV5-4,TRBJ2-5,CASSSLETAGQETQYF,TGTGCCAGCAGCTCCCTAGAGACAGCCGGCCAAGAGACCCAGTACTTC
-,TRBD2,TRBV18,TRBJ2-4,CASSPQAGGAKNIQYF,TGTGCCAGCTCACCACAGGCGGGAGGGGCCAAAAACATTCAGTACTTC
-,-,TRBV7-2,TRBJ1-4,CASSLGPGGGNEKLFF,TGTGCCAGCAGCTTGGGTCCGGGAGGGGGTAACGAAAAACTGTTTTTT
-,-,TRBV27,TRBJ2-1,CASSPESGTLTYNEQFF,TGTGCCAGCAGTCCCGAATCCGGGACTCTTACCTACAATGAGCAGTTCTTC
-,TRBD1,TRBV23-1,TRBJ2-7,CASSQHRGQGSSYEQYF,TGCGCCAGCAGTCAACACCGTGGACAGGGCAGCTCCTACGAGCAGTACTTC
-,TRBD1,TRBV27,TRBJ1-4,CASSRGQGNEKLFF,TGTGCCAGCAGTCGAGGACAGGGGAATGAAAAACTGTTTTTT
-,-,TRBV9,TRBJ2-6,CASSAPGVGANVLTF,TGTGCCAGCAGCGCCCCAGGGGTTGGGGCCAACGTCCTGACTTTC
-,-,TRBV27,TRBJ2-3,CASRRAGTDTQYF,TGTGCCAGCAGACGCGCGGGAACAGATACGCAGTATTTT
-,-,TRBV6-5,TRBJ1-2,CASSYFERGAFGGYTF,TGTGCCAGCAGTTACTTTGAACGGGGGGCTTTCGGTGGCTACACCTTC
once,TRBD2,TRBV11-3,TRBJ2-1,CASSLEGLAVNEQFF,TGTGCCAGCAGCTTAGAGGGACTAGCGGTTAATGAGCAGTTCTTC
-,TRBD1,TRBV11-2,TRBJ2-7,CASSLYRTGGNDEQYF,TGTGCCAGCAGCTTATACCGTACAGGGGGGAATGACGAGCAGTACTTC
few,TRBD1,TRBV5-1,TRBJ1-1,CASSGGAGQYEAFF,TGCGCCAGCAGCGGGGGTGCGGGACAGTATGAAGCTTTCTTT
once,TRBD1,TRBV5-6,TRBJ1-4,CASSFTGGLDEKLFF,TGTGCCAGCAGCTTTACAGGGGGCTTAGATGAAAAACTGTTTTTT
-,TRBD2,TRBV10-3,TRBJ2-2,CAISDLWTSGVTGELFF,TGTGCCATCAGTGATCTGTGGACTAGCGGGGTAACCGGGGAGCTGTTTTTT
-,-,TRBV27,TRBJ2-1,CASSPSAGNEQFF,TGTGCCAGCAGTCCCTCCGCAGGCAATGAGCAGTTCTTC
-,-,TRBV30,TRBJ1-1,CACSRTEAFF,TGTGCCTGTTCTAGGACTGAAGCTTTCTTT
-,TRBD1,TRBV19,TRBJ2-7,CASSPAPGTGTYEQYF,TGTGCCAGTAGTCCCGCGCCCGGGACAGGCACCTACGAGCAGTACTTC
few,TRBD1,TRBV10-1,TRBJ1-2,CASSPNRGLDYGYTF,TGCGCCAGCAGCCCGAACAGGGGGCTGGACTATGGCTACACCTTC
-,-,TRBV10-1,TRBJ2-7,CASSESARGIYEQYF,TGCGCCAGCAGTGAGTCGGCCAGGGGTATATACGAGCAGTACTTC
-,TRBD1,TRBV27,TRBJ1-2,CASSLGQGTVYGYTF,TGTGCCAGCAGTTTAGGACAGGGAACGGTCTATGGCTACACCTTC
-,-,TRBV29-1,TRBJ2-5,CSVVRGGLETQYF,TGCAGCGTTGTAAGGGGGGGGCTAGAGACCCAGTACTTC
-,-,TRBV5-4,TRBJ2-7,CASSRDTSYEQYF,TGTGCCAGCAGCCGGGACACTTCCTACGAGCAGTACTTC
once,-,TRBV7-9,TRBJ1-2,CASSLAQEGGYGYTF,TGTGCCAGCAGCTTAGCGCAGGAGGGCGGCTATGGCTACACCTTC
-,-,TRBV15,TRBJ1-2,CATSRIGESGYTF,TGTGCCACCAGCAGAATTGGGGAGAGTGGCTACACCTTC
-,-,TRBV7-3,TRBJ2-2,CASSLTMANTGELFF,TGTGCCAGCAGCTTAACGATGGCCAACACCGGGGAGCTGTTTTTT
-,-,TRBV5-1,TRBJ2-5,CASTSAGLQETQYF,TGCGCCAGCACCTCGGCGGGGCTGCAAGAGACCCAGTACTTC
once,-,TRBV6-6,TRBJ2-7,CASSTQGYEQYF,TGTGCCAGCAGTACACAGGGTTACGAGCAGTACTTC
-,-,TRBV7-9,TRBJ2-7,CASSLARIADSYEQYF,TGTGCCAGCAGCTTAGCGCGGATAGCGGATTCCTACGAGCAGTACTTC
-,TRBD2,TRBV5-4,TRBJ2-1,CASSLTGGNNEQFF,TGTGCCAGCAGCTTGACGGGGGGAAACAATGAGCAGTTCTTC
-,-,TRBV7-3,TRBJ2-3,CASSLYGTDTQYF,TGTGCCAGCAGTCTGTACGGGACAGATACGCAGTATTTT
-,-,TRBV7-9,TRBJ2-3,CASSPVQDTQYF,TGTGCCAGCAGCCCAGTCCAAGATACGCAGTATTTT
-,TRBD2,TRBV5-1,TRBJ2-1,CASSYQSGAYNEQFF,TGCGCCAGCAGTTATCAGAGCGGGGCCTACAATGAGCAGTTCTTC
-,TRBD2,TRBV5-8,TRBJ2-7,CASSTGRGGYEQYF,TGTGCCAGCAGCACCGGGAGGGGCGGCTACGAGCAGTACTTC
-,TRBD1,TRBV19,TRBJ1-2,CASSTRGQFYTF,TGTGCCAGTAGTACCCGGGGACAGTTCTACACCTTC
-,-,TRBV19,TRBJ1-2,CASSLEGVYGYTF,TGTGCCAGTAGCCTTGAGGGGGTCTATGGCTACACCTTC
-,TRBD1,TRBV5-4,TRBJ2-7,CASGRDRATYEQYF,TGTGCCAGCGGCCGGGACAGGGCAACCTACGAGCAGTACTTC
-,-,TRBV27,TRBJ2-7,CASSFGDWEYF,TGTGCCAGCAGTTTTGGAGACTGGGAGTACTTC
-,TRBD2,TRBV7-2,TRBJ2-3,CASRSGLAEYTDTQYF,TGTGCCAGCAGATCTGGACTAGCGGAGTACACAGATACGCAGTATTTT
few,TRBD2,TRBV19,TRBJ2-2,CASSTGLAVGELFF,TGTGCCAGTAGTACGGGACTAGCGGTCGGGGAGCTGTTTTTT
-,TRBD1,TRBV19,TRBJ1-5,CASSLGTEGNQPQHF,TGTGCCAGTAGTCTTGGGACAGAGGGCAATCAGCCCCAGCATTTT
-,TRBD1,TRBV5-6,TRBJ2-5,CASSRGQGRYETQYF,TGTGCCAGCAGCAGAGGACAGGGGCGATACGAGACCCAGTACTTC
-,-,TRBV6-1,TRBJ2-5,CANLSAETQYF,TGTGCCAACTTAAGTGCAGAGACCCAGTACTTC
-,-,TRBV27,TRBJ2-3,CVSSPAGDTQYF,TGTGTCAGCAGTCCTGCAGGGGATACGCAGTATTTT
once,-,TRBV13,TRBJ2-1,CASSASSGLKIYNEQFF,TGTGCCAGCAGCGCGAGTTCGGGACTGAAAATCTACAATGAGCAGTTCTTC
-,-,TRBV7-6,TRBJ2-7,CASSQGRPVLEQYF,TGTGCCAGCAGCCAGGGGCGCCCGGTCCTTGAGCAGTACTTC
-,TRBD1,TRBV7-8,TRBJ1-1,CASTDRVPGAFF,TGTGCCAGCACCGACAGGGTGCCGGGAGCTTTCTTT